This T cell receptor beta chain was identified during a study of identical twins listed by TCRdb under 2016. At the level of the whole study: TCR alpha and beta repertoires from monozygotic twins, unrelated adults of various ages and cord blood were deep-sequenced to test whether fetal clonotypes persist. To rule out contamination, replicate twin experiments were performed at different times with different library preparation protocols.

The method behind the library was 5' RACE. Sequencing was carried out with an Illumina HiSeq 2000. A universal primer binding site was introduced by template switching, and a unique molecular identifier was present in the final cDNA, enabling accurate counting of TCR cDNA molecules. Specific primers in the conserved constant-segment region were used to synthesize first-strand cDNA for the TCR alpha and beta chains. To control for contamination, every cDNA library was double barcoded, receiving both a SMART-Mk sample barcode and Illumina barcodes. TruSeq adapter sequences and Illumina sample barcodes were added in two successive PCR steps. The TCR alpha and beta cDNA libraries were sequenced on the Illumina HiSeq platform using custom primers. Concerning the study's data processing: Raw reads were processed with MiGEC to extract unique molecular identifiers, and MiXCR was used to determine CDR3 positions. For each individual, recombination models were inferred using an EM algorithm with the repgenHMM and IGoR tools. Shared clonotypes were analyzed with the tcR package in R, and sharing was normalized by the product of cloneset sizes. To study raw recombination without the effects of thymic and clonal selection, out-of-frame nonproductive sequences were analyzed. Clones were called with MiXCR by TCRdb after fastp trimmed the public reads at Q25, and only in-frame beta chains were retained. A single entry per CDR3 protein holds the most common genes and DNA from its merged rows. In this record, the V and J calls reflect TCRdb's handling and not the investigators' own analysis. The sample data list just under 550,000 distinct CDR3 sequences, and 13% to 15% of these were observed just once. The ten largest make up nearly 0.45% of the sample.

The full study reports these points: Compared with coincidental sharing between unrelated individuals, out-of-frame TCR alpha sequences shared between twins had an excess of sequences with low generation probability. Conclusions relied on cross-sectional statistical analysis, since the same donors could not be followed over many years. In beta out-of-frame sequences, excess twin sharing was weaker, because having fewer shared sequences lowered the signal-to-noise ratio. Recombination models systematically underestimated out-of-frame TCR alpha sharing in monozygotic twins but agreed with sharing between unrelated individuals. Abundant cord blood beta clonotypes had fewer insertions, young adult naive repertoires showed a similar but weaker trend, and memory repertoires showed no such trend. Zero-insertion analyses could be partly confounded by invariant T cells such as MAIT and iNKT, although diverse VJ usage argued against such confounding for most clonotypes.

Every donor was a healthy Caucasian. Three pairs of female monozygotic twins, all aged about 18 to 29 years, made up the twin cohort. Positive isolation kits from Invitrogen were used to isolate CD4+ and CD8+ T cell populations. This clonotype was observed a few times. Its antigen is unknown. Per-nucleotide qualities are absent, and no much larger clonotype sits a single base away. Its CDR3 holds 15 amino acids, cysteine through phenylalanine. The read is trimmed to its CDR3 DNA, 45 bases read in frame from base 1. Relative to germline, V is 1 base shorter and J is 0 bases shorter, with 8 bases between their ends. The same data also contributed to another study, on yellow fever vaccine responses in identical twins. The second study's paper adds: According to the authors, in identical twins the way T cells responded to vaccination appeared partly convergent and partly personalized. The study precisely tracked vaccine-responding T cell clones in identical twins.

The V and J segments used are TRBV12-3 or TRBV12-4 and TRBJ2-3, with the identity of the D gene unclear. The sample taken for sequencing was CD4+ T cells sorted from blood. The clonotype originates from a woman between 18 and 30 years old in good health. The nucleotide sequence is TGTGCCAGCAGTTTAGGATTAAGAAGCACAGATACGCAGTATTTT. The encoded protein is CASSLGLRSTDTQYF.